This TCR beta chain was sequenced in a study of CXCR3-negative and CXCR3-positive naive CD8 T cells. General observations from the study: PBMCs showed partially decreased CXCR3 expression after cryopreservation, and most assays used fresh PBMCs. Researchers report that CXCR3-positive naive cells carry more hydrophobic TRB CDR3s than CXCR3-negative naive cells.

This CDR3 is built from 18 residues. The germline V gene encodes CDR1 SGHRS and CDR2 YFSETQ. The CD45RO-CCR7+CD27+CD95- phenotype denoted naive CD8+ T cells. To note about this clonotype: Its specificity is not known.

All TRB cDNA libraries came from 5' RACE performed with UMI labels. Each CDR3 protein gets one entry in TCRdb, which reprocessed the 5' RACE reads and gives no DNA. The listing records 150,000 to 170,000 distinct CDR3 sequences. The material sequenced was naive CXCR3+ CD8+ T cells from blood. Subset noted: CD45RO-CCR7+CD27+CD95- naive CD8+ T cells expressing CXCR3 (TNR3+). The receptor comes from a human donor in good health. Some clones in this sample may be carry-over from other donors' samples. This sequence joins TRBV5-1 and TRBJ2-7; TCRdb indicates TRBD2, and absent DNA this call remains unverified. CDR3 sequence reads: CASSLGELAGWETYEQYF.